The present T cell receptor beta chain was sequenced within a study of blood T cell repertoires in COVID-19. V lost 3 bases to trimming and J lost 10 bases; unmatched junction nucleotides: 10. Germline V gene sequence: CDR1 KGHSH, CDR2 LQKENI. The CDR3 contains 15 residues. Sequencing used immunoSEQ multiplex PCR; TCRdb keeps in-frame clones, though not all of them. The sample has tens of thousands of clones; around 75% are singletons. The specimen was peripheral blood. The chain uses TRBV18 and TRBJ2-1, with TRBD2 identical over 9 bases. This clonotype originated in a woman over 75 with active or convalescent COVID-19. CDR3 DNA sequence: TGTGCCAGCTCACCGACTAGCGGCGACTACCGGGAGCAGTTCTTC. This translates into CASSPTSGDYREQFF.